This TCR beta chain came from a study of blood T cell repertoires in COVID-19. This CDR3 comprises 14 residues. V trimming: 3 bases; J trimming: 4 bases; junction bases outside the gene matches: 4. CDR1 and CDR2 (germline): MDHEN, SYDVKM. Some clones are missing from TCRdb's copy, which holds only in-frame ones; the method was immunoSEQ multiplex PCR. Seen here are 30,000 to 40,000 clones, approximately 91% observed once, and the top ten hold approximately 11%. This chain links TRBV28 with TRBJ2-3; the match to TRBD1 covers 7 bases. The receptor comes from a human donor in a cohort sampled during active COVID-19. Sequencing was performed on peripheral blood. The CDR3 DNA reads as TGTGCCAGCAGTTTTACACAGGGGCCAGATACGCAGTATTTT. Its protein is CASSFTQGPDTQYF.